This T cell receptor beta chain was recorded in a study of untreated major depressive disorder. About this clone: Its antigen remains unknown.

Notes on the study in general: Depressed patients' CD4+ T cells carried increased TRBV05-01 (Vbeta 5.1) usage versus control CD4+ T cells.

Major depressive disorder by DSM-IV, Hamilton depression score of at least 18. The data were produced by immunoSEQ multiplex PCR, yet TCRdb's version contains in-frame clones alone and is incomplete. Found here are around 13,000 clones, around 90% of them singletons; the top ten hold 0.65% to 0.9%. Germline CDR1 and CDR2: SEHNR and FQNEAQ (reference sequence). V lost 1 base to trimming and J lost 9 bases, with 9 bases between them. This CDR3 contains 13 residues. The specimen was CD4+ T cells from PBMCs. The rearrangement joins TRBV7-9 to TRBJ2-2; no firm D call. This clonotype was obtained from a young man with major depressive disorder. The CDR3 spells CASSLVGLRELFF. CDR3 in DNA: TGTGCCAGCAGCTTAGTGGGTCTCAGGGAGCTGTTTTTT. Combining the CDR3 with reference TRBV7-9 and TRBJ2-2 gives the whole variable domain DTGVSQNPRHKITKRGQNVTFRCDPISEHNRLYWYRQTLGQGPEFLTYFQNEAQLEKSRLLSDRFSAERPKGSFSTLEIQRTEQGDSAMYLCASSLVGLRELFFGEGSRLTVL.